This entry describes one TCR beta chain. The specificity of this receptor is unknown. No base quality values were provided; no much bigger clone lies one nucleotide off. The sample belongs to a study of shared clonotypes between healthy human individuals (dated by TCRdb to between 2020 and 2021). Regarding the research as a whole: The cohort comprised a couple of women and a few men aged 18 to 49 years. Different laboratories and diverse techniques were used to prepare libraries and sequence TCR repertoires, to increase sequencing depth and limit assay-specific biases. Leukapheresis yielded between about 0.8 and 9.5 billion PBMCs per donor. Per donor, three plates each were used for CD4 naive and CD4 memory, two for CD8 naive, and one for CD8 memory. Blood TCR repertoires of about five healthy adults were deeply sequenced to estimate repertoire size and the extent of clonotype sharing between individuals.

TCR CDR3 regions were amplified from genomic DNA by multiplex PCR using the deep immunoSEQ assay. Extracted genomic DNA from each cell subset was spread evenly across all wells of several immunoSEQ 96-well plates, with each plate serving as a replicate. For sorted subsets, each replicate PCR was loaded with 200 to 250 ng genomic DNA, equivalent to 30,000 or so T cell genomes. Purified libraries were measured with a Qubit 3.0 fluorometer, size-checked on a Bioanalyzer 2100, and measured again with the KAPA Library Quantification kit. Each immunoSEQ 96-well plate was sequenced on its own single-read 150-cycle Illumina NextSeq 550 flow cell. Under the source paper's analysis protocol: Because the immunoSEQ output held only junctional sequences and lacked quality scores, the filtering could not match the filtering applied to full-length reads. To assign V/J genes and CDR3, sequences were annotated against IMGT germline references using PyIR, a Python wrapper for IgBLAST v1.9. Reads were filtered out if the reads had weak V/J assignments (E-value above 1e-6), no CDR3, stop codons, out-of-frame junctions, or ambiguous translated residues. A V3J clonotype was defined by an identical inferred V gene, J gene, and CDR3 amino acid sequence. Percentage overlap between repertoires was computed as shared unique clonotypes divided by the size of the smaller repertoire. Three approaches were used to assess repertoire richness: RTK rarefaction, the Chao1 estimator, and Recon v2.1 estimates of unobserved clonotypes. Generation probabilities were computed with OLGA for all TCRbeta clonotypes obtained by the gDNA method from four donors. TCRdb retrieved this table from immuneACCESS and kept in-frame rearrangements only. Not all clones are present; in checked studies, unresolved V genes account for under half, and no reason is known for the remainder. Clonal size and the V and J genes are those of that table, whereas D and trimming came from the DNA. This sample gives about 2.4 million clones in total; roughly 92% of them show up just once. 0.11% to 0.15% of the sample lies in the top ten.

Healthy HIV-negative adults with no recently reported acute infections or vaccinations were included as donors. Only Caucasian adults living in Nashville, Tennessee, USA were represented among the donors. CD4+ T cells were enriched by magnetic negative selection, after which naive cells were positively selected on CD45RA and the negative fraction was taken as the memory subset. Blood was collected by leukapheresis, and PBMCs were isolated by Ficoll-Histopaque density gradient centrifugation and then cryopreserved in liquid nitrogen vapor phase. Analytical flow cytometry was used to check the purity and quantity of every magnetically sorted T cell population. Genomic DNA was isolated from each sorted fraction and quantified by UV absorbance on a Nanodrop 2000c. The paper as a whole reports these results and caveats: Only blood was sampled, and tissue TCR repertoires likely differ from those in blood. Even with the large sequencing depth, rarefaction of the sorted-subset datasets indicated that sequencing was incomplete. Across a handful of donors, 4.5% to 6.5% of naive CD4, roughly 3.3% of naive CD8, approximately 2.5% of memory CD4, and roughly 0.41% of memory CD8 clonotypes were shared. Naive subsets generally had larger estimated clonotype richness than memory subsets did. Based on pairwise subsampling, the degree of clonotype sharing among donors was expected to be affected by sequencing depth. Compared with non-shared clonotypes, the clonotypes found in all four sorted-subset donors had higher generation probabilities. The small number of donors limited the genetic and exposure-history diversity represented.

The specimen was naive CD4+ T cells sorted from blood. The sample's cell subset or site, from its label and the paper: CD45RA+ positively selected. This sequence originates from a man younger than 35 in good health.

Here the CDR3 is given as CATSRERQGASGELFF. The nucleotide sequence reads TGTGCCACCAGCAGAGAACGGCAGGGGGCGTCCGGGGAGCTGTTTTTT. The chain is encoded by TRBV15 joined to TRBJ2-2; 8 central bases correspond to TRBD1. V is pruned by 0 bases and J by 6 bases, leaving 6 bases of the junction without a gene match. CDR1 and CDR2 are read off the germline V gene (reference sequence) as LNHNV and YYDKDF. Reading from cysteine to phenylalanine, the CDR3 counts 16 amino acids. Kept here is only the CDR3 DNA, which spans 48 bases and is read in frame from base 1.